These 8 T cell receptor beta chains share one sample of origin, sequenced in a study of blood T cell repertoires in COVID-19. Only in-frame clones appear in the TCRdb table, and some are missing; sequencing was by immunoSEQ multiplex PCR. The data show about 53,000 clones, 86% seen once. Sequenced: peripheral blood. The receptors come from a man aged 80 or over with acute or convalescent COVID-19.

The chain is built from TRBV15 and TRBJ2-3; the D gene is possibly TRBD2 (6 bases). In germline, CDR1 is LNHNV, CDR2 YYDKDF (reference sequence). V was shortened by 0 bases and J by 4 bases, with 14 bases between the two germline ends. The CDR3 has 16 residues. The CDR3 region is CATSREGTLGSDTQYF. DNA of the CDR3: TGTGCCACCAGCAGAGAAGGGACTTTAGGCTCAGATACGCAGTATTTT.

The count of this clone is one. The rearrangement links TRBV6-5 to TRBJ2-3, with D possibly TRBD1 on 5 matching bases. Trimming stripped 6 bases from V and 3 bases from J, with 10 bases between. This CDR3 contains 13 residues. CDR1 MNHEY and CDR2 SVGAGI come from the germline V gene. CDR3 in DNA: TGTGCCAGCAGGGGCAGGGCAACAGATACGCAGTATTTT. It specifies CASRGRATDTQYF.

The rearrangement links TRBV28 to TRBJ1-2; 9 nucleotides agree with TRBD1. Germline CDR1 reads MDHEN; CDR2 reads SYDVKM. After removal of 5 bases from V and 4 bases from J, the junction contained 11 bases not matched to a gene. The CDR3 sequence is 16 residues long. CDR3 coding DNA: TGTGCCAGCAGTCCCTCGGGACAGGGCGTCAGCTATGGCTACACCTTC. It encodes CASSPSGQGVSYGYTF.

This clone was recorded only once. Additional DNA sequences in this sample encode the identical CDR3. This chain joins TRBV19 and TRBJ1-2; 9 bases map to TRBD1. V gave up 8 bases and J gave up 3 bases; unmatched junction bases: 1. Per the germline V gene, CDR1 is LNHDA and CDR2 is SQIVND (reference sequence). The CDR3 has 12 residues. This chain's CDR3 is CASRQGDYGYTF. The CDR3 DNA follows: TGTGCCAGTCGACAGGGGGACTATGGCTACACCTTC.

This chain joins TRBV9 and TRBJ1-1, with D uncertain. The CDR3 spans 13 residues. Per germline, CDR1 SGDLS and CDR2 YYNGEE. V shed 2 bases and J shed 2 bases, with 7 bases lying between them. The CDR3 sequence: CASSVLVNTEAFF. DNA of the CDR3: TGTGCCAGCAGCGTTTTAGTTAACACTGAAGCTTTCTTT.

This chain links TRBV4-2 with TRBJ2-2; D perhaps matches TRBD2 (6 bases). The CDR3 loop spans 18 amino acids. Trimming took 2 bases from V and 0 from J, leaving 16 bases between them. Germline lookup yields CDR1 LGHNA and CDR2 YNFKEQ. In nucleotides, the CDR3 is TGTGCCAGCAGCCAAAAGCCATCGGGACTGACGAACACCGGGGAGCTGTTTTTT. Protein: CASSQKPSGLTNTGELFF.

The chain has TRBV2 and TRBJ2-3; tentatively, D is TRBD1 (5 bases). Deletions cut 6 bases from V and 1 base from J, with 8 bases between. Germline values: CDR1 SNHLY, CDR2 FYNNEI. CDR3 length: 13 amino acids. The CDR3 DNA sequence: TGTGCCAGCAGGCAGACAGGCACAGATACGCAGTATTTT. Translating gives CASRQTGTDTQYF.

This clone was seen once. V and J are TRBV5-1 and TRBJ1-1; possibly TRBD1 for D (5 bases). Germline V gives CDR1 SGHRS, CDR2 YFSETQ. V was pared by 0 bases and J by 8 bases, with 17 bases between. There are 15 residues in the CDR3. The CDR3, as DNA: TGCGCCAGCAGCTTGGGTCCCGGGGGATTGAACGAAGCTTTCTTT. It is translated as CASSLGPGGLNEAFF.